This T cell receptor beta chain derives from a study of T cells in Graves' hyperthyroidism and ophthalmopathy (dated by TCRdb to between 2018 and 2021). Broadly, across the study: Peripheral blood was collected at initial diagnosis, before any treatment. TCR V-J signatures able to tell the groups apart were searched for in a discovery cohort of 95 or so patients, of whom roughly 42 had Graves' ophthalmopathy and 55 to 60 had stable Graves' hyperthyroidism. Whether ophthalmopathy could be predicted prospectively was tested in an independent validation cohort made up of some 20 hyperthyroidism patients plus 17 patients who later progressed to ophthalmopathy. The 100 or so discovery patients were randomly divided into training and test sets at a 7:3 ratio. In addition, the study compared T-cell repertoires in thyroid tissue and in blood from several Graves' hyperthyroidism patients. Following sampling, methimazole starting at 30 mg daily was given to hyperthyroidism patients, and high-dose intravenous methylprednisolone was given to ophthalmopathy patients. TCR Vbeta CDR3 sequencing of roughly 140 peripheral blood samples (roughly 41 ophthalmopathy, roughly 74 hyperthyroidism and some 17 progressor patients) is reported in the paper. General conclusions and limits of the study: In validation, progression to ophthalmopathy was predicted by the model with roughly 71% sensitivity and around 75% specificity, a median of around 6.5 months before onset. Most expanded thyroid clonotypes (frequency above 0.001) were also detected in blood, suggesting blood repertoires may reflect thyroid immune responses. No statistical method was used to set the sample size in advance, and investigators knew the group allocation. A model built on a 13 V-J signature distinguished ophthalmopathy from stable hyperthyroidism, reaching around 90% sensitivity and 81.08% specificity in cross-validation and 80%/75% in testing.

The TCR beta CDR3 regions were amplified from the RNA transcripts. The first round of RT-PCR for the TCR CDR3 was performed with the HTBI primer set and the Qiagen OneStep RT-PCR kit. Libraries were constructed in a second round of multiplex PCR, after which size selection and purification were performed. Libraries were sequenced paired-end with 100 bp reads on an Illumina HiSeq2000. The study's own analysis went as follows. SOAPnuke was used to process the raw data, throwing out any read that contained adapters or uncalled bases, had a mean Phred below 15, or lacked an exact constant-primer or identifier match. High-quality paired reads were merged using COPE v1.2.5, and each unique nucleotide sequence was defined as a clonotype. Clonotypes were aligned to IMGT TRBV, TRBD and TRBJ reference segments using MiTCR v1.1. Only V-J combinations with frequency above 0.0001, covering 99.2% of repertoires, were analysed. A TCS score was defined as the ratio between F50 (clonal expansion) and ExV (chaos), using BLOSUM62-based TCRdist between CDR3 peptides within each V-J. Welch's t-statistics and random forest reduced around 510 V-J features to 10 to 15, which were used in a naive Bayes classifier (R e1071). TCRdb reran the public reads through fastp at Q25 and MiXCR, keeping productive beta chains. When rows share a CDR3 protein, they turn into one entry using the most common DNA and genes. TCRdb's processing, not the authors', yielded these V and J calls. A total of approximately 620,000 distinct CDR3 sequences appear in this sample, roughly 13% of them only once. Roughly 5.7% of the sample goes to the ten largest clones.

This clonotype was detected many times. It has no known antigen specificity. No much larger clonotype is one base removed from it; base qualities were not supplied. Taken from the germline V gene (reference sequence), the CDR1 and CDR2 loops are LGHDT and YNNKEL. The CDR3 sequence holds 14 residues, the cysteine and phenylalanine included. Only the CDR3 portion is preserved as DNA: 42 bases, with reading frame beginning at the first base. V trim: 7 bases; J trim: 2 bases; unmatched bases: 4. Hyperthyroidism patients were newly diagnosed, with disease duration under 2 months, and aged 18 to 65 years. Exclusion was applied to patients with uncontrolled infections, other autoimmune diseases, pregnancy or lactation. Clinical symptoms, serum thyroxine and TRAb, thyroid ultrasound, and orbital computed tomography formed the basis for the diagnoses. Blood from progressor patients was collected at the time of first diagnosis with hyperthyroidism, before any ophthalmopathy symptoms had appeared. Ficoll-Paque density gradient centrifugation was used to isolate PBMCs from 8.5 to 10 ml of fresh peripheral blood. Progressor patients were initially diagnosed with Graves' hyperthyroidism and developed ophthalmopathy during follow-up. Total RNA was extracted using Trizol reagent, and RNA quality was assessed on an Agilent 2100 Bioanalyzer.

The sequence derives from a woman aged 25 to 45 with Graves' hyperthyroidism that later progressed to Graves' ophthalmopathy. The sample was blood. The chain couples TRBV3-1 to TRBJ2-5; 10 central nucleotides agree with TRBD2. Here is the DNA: TGTGCCAGCACTCCTAGCGGGAGTCAAGAGACCCAGTACTTC. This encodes CASTPSGSQETQYF.